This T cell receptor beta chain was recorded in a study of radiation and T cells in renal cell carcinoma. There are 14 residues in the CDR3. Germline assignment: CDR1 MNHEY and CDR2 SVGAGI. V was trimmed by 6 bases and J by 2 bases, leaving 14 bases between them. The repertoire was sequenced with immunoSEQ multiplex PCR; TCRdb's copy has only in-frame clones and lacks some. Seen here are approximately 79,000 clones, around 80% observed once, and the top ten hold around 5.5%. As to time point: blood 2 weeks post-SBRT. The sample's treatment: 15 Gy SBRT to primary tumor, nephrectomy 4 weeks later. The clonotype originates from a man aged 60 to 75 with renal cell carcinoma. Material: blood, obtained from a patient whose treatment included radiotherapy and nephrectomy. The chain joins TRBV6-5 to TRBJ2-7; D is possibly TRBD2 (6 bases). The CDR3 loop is CASRIGGSPYEQYF. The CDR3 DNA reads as TGTGCCAGCAGGATTGGGGGGTCGCCCTACGAGCAGTACTTC.